This T cell receptor (beta chain) was sequenced during a study of blood T cells in healthy people across ages. General study results and limits: Leaving the PBMCs unsorted stopped any conclusive comparison of naive versus antigen-experienced cells. In long-lived donors, naive CD4+ cell counts and diversity exceeded those of aged donors. Significant beta diversity loss was already apparent by age approximately 40, declining roughly linearly.

The germline gives CDR1 SNHLY, CDR2 FYNNEI. This CDR3 has 14 amino acids. V shed 3 bases and J shed 7 bases, with 15 bases lying between them. A second PCR of 7 to 11 cycles used a sample-barcoded 5' primer and a J-beta primer mix. Via MiXCR, TCRdb re-called the 5' RACE reads, giving one row per CDR3 protein. This table has 1.5 million to 2 million distinct CDR3 sequences, 28% appearing once. On this clonotype: What it recognizes is unknown.

The V and J genes are TRBV2 and TRBJ1-2; the D gene is possibly TRBD1 (5 bases). Sequenced: blood. This TCR came from a woman aged 25-40 years in good health. The CDR3 sequence: CASSDDSRAGGYTF. The CDR3 coding sequence is TGTGCCAGCAGTGACGACAGCCGCGCGGGTGGCTACACCTTC. The variable domain in full, with the rest retrieved from reference TRBV2 and TRBJ1-2, is EPEVTQTPSHQVTQMGQEVILRCVPISNHLYFYWYRQILGQKVEFLVSFYNNEISEKSEIFDDQFSVERPDGSNFTLKIRSTKLEDSAMYFCASSDDSRAGGYTFGSGTRLTVV.